This entry lists 27 T cell receptor beta chains sequenced from one sample in a study of blood T cell repertoires in COVID-19. Sequencing was performed with immunoSEQ multiplex PCR; in TCRdb, only in-frame clones are kept and a portion is missing. The sample holds around 150,000 clones, approximately 82% seen once. Material for sequencing was peripheral blood. The origin of the receptors is a man aged 55 to 70 who had recovered from COVID-19.

CDR3 region: CASSQDPQGGHYGYTF. In DNA, the CDR3 is TGTGCCAGCAGCCAAGATCCCCAGGGTGGTCACTATGGCTACACCTTC. This chain connects TRBV4-2 to TRBJ1-2; a possible D gene is TRBD1 (5 bases). Trimming removed 0 bases at V and 3 bases at J, with 14 bases between. The CDR3 is 16 residues long. Germline-derived CDR1 and CDR2 are LGHNA and YNFKEQ.

The V gene is TRBV3-1 (or the pseudogene TRBV3-2), the J gene TRBJ2-4, with a weak D call TRBD2 (5 bases). The V end lost 1 base, the J end lost 3 bases, and 10 bases lay between the germline ends. Germline loops: CDR1 LGHDT, CDR2 YNNKEL (reference sequence). This CDR3 comprises 15 residues. In DNA form, the CDR3 reads TGTGCCAGCAGCCAAGCGTCCCGGGGCAAAAACATTCAGTACTTC. This encodes CASSQASRGKNIQYF.

This sequence joins TRBV27 and TRBJ2-2, with 9 positions matching TRBD1. Germline trimming cut 5 bases from V and 7 bases from J; bases unmatched to any gene: 5. The CDR3 has 14 residues. CDR1 and CDR2 from the germline V gene are MNHEY and SMNVEV (reference sequence). CDR3 protein: CASSRQGGGGELFF. For the CDR3, the DNA is TGTGCCAGCAGTAGACAGGGGGGAGGCGGGGAGCTGTTTTTT.

The J gene is TRBJ1-2, the V gene TRBV6-1; 7 positions match TRBD1. The CDR3 is 15 residues long. Germline assignment: CDR1 MNHNS and CDR2 SASEGT. The trim removed 0 bases at V and 4 bases at J, leaving 5 bases unmatched. CDR3 loop: CASSEARQGRYGYTF. The CDR3, as DNA: TGTGCCAGCAGTGAAGCCCGACAGGGTCGCTATGGCTACACCTTC.

V gene TRBV28 combines with J gene TRBJ2-6; perhaps TRBD1 as D (6 bases). Germline-derived CDR1 and CDR2 are MDHEN and SYDVKM. The CDR3 is made up of 16 amino acids. The V and J ends lost 7 bases and 0 bases respectively, with 13 bases between them. This CDR3 is CASTLDSLSGANVLTF. CDR3 DNA: TGTGCCAGCACCTTGGACAGTCTCTCTGGGGCCAACGTCCTGACTTTC. Full variable domain (missing parts from reference TRBV28 and TRBJ2-6): DVKVTQSSRYLVKRTGEKVFLECVQDMDHENMFWYRQDPGLGLRLIYFSYDVKMKEKGDIPEGYSVSREKKERFSLILESASTNQTSMYLCASTLDSLSGANVLTFGAGSRLTVL.

The genes are TRBV7-2 and TRBJ2-3; D is ambiguous. V was shortened by 4 bases and J by 6 bases, with 8 bases between the two germline ends. The CDR3 extends over 12 amino acids. CDR1 is SGHTA, CDR2 FQGNSA, per germline. The CDR3 DNA follows: TGTGCCAGCAGCTCCACTATGGATACGCAGTATTTT. Encoded protein: CASSSTMDTQYF.

This clone was observed a few times. This chain uses TRBV6-2 or TRBV6-3 with TRBJ2-1, with D perhaps being TRBD1 or TRBD2 (5 bases each). Germline CDR1 MNHEY, CDR2 SVGEGT. The CDR3 totals 13 residues. V was pared by 6 bases and J by 5 bases, with 11 bases between. CDR3 DNA: TGTGCCAGCAGCAGGGAGAGGGACAATGAGCAGTTCTTC. The encoded protein is CASSRERDNEQFF.

Written as DNA, the CDR3 is TGTGCCAGCCCTAACAGGGAAACCGGGGAGCTGTTTTTT. It translates to CASPNRETGELFF. This chain links TRBV28 with TRBJ2-2; possibly TRBD1 for D (6 bases). CDR1 is MDHEN, CDR2 SYDVKM, per germline. Trimming pared 8 bases from V and 5 bases from J, leaving 12 bases between. The CDR3 length is 13 residues.

The chain has TRBV18 and TRBJ2-7, with D possibly TRBD1 on 5 matching bases. Germline CDR1 reads KGHSH; CDR2 reads LQKENI. CDR3 length: 12 amino acids. Trimming took 4 bases from V and 6 from J, leaving 10 bases between them. This CDR3 is CASSQGQGEQYF. The CDR3 coding sequence is TGTGCCAGCTCACAAGGACAAGGCGAGCAGTACTTC. The full variable domain, its missing parts supplied by reference TRBV18 and TRBJ2-7, is NAGVMQNPRHLVRRRGQEARLRCSPMKGHSHVYWYRQLPEEGLKFMVYLQKENIIDESGMPKERFSAEFPKEGPSILRIQQVVRGDSAAYFCASSQGQGEQYFGPGTRLTVT.

This chain uses TRBV21-1 with TRBJ2-7; the DNA was not compared with TRBD1, the D call given in the table. TRBV21-1 is designated a pseudogene. This CDR3 has 13 amino acids. The CDR3 is CASSKLASYEQYF. CDR3 coding DNA: TGTGCCAGCAGCAAATTGGCATCCTACGAGCAGTACTTC.

V and J are TRBV12-3 or TRBV12-4 and TRBJ2-2; 7 nucleotides agree with TRBD1. This CDR3 has 13 residues. The V gene end was trimmed by 6 bases and the J gene end by 3 bases; junction bases not matched to a gene: 1. Here the CDR3 DNA reads TGTGCCAGCAGGACAGGGTACACCGGGGAGCTGTTTTTT. It encodes CASRTGYTGELFF.

This clone came up a few times. The J gene is TRBJ2-2, the V gene TRBV3-1 (or the pseudogene TRBV3-2); TRBD2 matches 8 bases. From germline, CDR1 is LGHDT and CDR2 YNNKEL (reference sequence). The CDR3 spans 16 residues. With 0 bases clipped from V and 5 bases from J, the junction kept 5 bases outside the gene matches. The CDR3 DNA is TGTGCCAGCAGCCAAGATACGGGGGGGACGACCGGGGAGCTGTTTTTT. This codes for CASSQDTGGTTGELFF.

V is TRBV4-2 and J is TRBJ1-2; D unresolved. The CDR3 consists of 13 residues. Germline loops: CDR1 LGHNA, CDR2 YNFKEQ. V shed 0 bases and J shed 6 bases, with 8 bases lying between them. CDR3 region: CASSQERTDGYTF. The CDR3 DNA is TGTGCCAGCAGCCAAGAGAGGACTGATGGCTACACCTTC.

The chain carries TRBV19 and TRBJ2-7; 9 positions match TRBD1. CDR3 length: 13 amino acids. Germline V lookup: CDR1 LNHDA, CDR2 SQIVND (reference sequence). The J segment lost 0 bases and the V segment lost 10 bases, leaving 4 bases of the junction unmatched. The CDR3 sequence is CATGQGRSYEQYF. CDR3 in DNA: TGTGCCACCGGACAGGGGCGCTCCTACGAGCAGTACTTC.

This sequence joins TRBV7-9 and TRBJ1-5; no clear D gene. CDR1 is SEHNR and CDR2 is FQNEAQ in the germline V gene (reference sequence). The CDR3 consists of 12 residues. V gave up 5 bases and J gave up 6 bases, with 8 bases separating them. The CDR3: CASSLNIQPQHF. The CDR3, as DNA: TGTGCCAGCAGCCTTAATATTCAGCCCCAGCATTTT.

In its sample, this clone was seen once. The chain combines TRBV18 with TRBJ1-5, with TRBD1 as a possible D gene (6 bases). The length of the CDR3 is 13 residues. The V and J ends lost 6 bases and 9 bases respectively, with 15 bases between them. Germline loops: CDR1 KGHSH, CDR2 LQKENI. The CDR3 DNA is TGTGCCAGCTCGGACAGAGCGGCGGCGCCCCAGCATTTT. It specifies CASSDRAAAPQHF.

The chain is built from TRBV10-3 and TRBJ2-2, with D possibly TRBD1 on 5 matching bases. Trimming removed 7 bases from V and 0 bases from J, with 9 bases in between. Germline V CDR1 and CDR2: ENHRY, SYGVKD. The CDR3 spans 14 residues. The CDR3, as DNA: TGTGCCATCACTAGGGGTGCGAACACCGGGGAGCTGTTTTTT. It yields the protein CAITRGANTGELFF.

The rearrangement uses TRBV28 and TRBJ1-5; TRBD1 matches at 9 bases. J gave up 4 bases and V 5 bases, and 12 bases lay outside the gene matches. The CDR3 runs to 17 residues. Germline CDR1 reads MDHEN; CDR2 reads SYDVKM. The CDR3, as DNA: TGTGCCAGCAGTCCCGGGACAGGGTCTACGAGAAATCAGCCCCAGCATTTT. Protein: CASSPGTGSTRNQPQHF.

The V gene is TRBV9, the J gene TRBJ2-7; TRBD2 agrees at 7 bases. The CDR3 contains 14 residues. V lost 2 bases and J lost 5; bases outside the gene matches: 7. Germline V gene lookup returns CDR1 SGDLS and CDR2 YYNGEE. CDR3 region: CASSVRWEGHEQYF. Written as DNA, the CDR3 is TGTGCCAGCAGCGTCAGGTGGGAGGGCCACGAGCAGTACTTC. Full variable domain (missing parts from reference TRBV9 and TRBJ2-7): DSGVTQTPKHLITATGQRVTLRCSPRSGDLSVYWYQQSLDQGLQFLIQYYNGEERAKGNILERFSAQQFPDLHSELNLSSLELGDSALYFCASSVRWEGHEQYFGPGTRLTVT.

This chain connects TRBV4-3 to TRBJ1-1; tentatively, D is TRBD1 (5 bases). Per the germline V gene, CDR1 is LGHNA and CDR2 is YSLEER. The ends were cut back, 0 bases at V and 0 bases at J, with 11 bases in the middle. CDR3 size: 16 residues. The CDR3 bases are TGCGCCAGCAGCCAAGATGAACCAGGGATGAACACTGAAGCTTTCTTT. The encoded protein is CASSQDEPGMNTEAFF.

V and J are TRBV28 and TRBJ1-5; weak D call: TRBD1 (6 bases). Germline CDR1 MDHEN, CDR2 SYDVKM. CDR3 size: 17 residues. V was pared by 7 bases and J by 7 bases, with 26 bases between. CDR3 sequence (DNA): TGTGCCAGCAAAAGACGGACAGCCCCGTCGATGGGACAGCCCCAGCATTTT. It translates to CASKRRTAPSMGQPQHF.

The rearrangement links TRBV28 to TRBJ1-5; D ambiguous. Per the germline V gene, CDR1 is MDHEN and CDR2 is SYDVKM. The V end lost 7 bases, the J end lost 0 bases, and 10 bases lay between the germline ends. CDR3 size: 14 residues. Here the CDR3 reads CASTPSSSNQPQHF. CDR3 bases: TGTGCCAGCACCCCGTCTAGTAGCAATCAGCCCCAGCATTTT.

The chain recombines TRBV19 with TRBJ2-1; 9 nucleotides line up with TRBD1. Germline V gene data show CDR1 as LNHDA and CDR2 as SQIVND (reference sequence). CDR3 length equals 17 residues. Trimming removed 5 bases from V and 2 bases from J; junction bases left unmatched: 10. CDR3 nucleotide sequence: TGTGCCAGTAGTGGACAGGGGTCGCTTCGAACCTACAATGAGCAGTTCTTC. It codes for CASSGQGSLRTYNEQFF.

This chain connects TRBV3-1 (or the pseudogene TRBV3-2) to TRBJ2-7, with 8 bases matching TRBD2. This CDR3 has 15 amino acids. The junction had 6 bases not matched to a gene; V was cut back by 4 bases and J by 1 base. CDR1 is LGHDT and CDR2 is YNNKEL in the germline V gene (reference sequence). This chain's CDR3 is CASSLSIAGSYEQYF. In DNA, the CDR3 is TGTGCCAGCAGCCTGTCGATAGCGGGATCCTACGAGCAGTACTTC.

This chain joins TRBV6-5 and TRBJ2-2; 10 bases are a match to TRBD2. J was trimmed by 3 bases and V by 8 bases; bases with no gene match: 6. Per the germline V gene, CDR1 is MNHEY and CDR2 is SVGAGI. The CDR3 runs 15 residues. CDR3 in amino acids: CASRASGGYTGELFF. The CDR3 nucleotides read TGTGCCAGCCGGGCTAGCGGGGGATACACCGGGGAGCTGTTTTTT.

V and J are TRBV7-3 and TRBJ2-1, with 10 bases identical to TRBD2. The CDR3 consists of 16 residues. Germline V CDR1 and CDR2: SGHTA, FQGTGA. Losses at the gene ends were 5 bases for V and 3 bases for J; bases not matched to a gene: 7. The CDR3 reads CASSRRAGGIYNEQFF. CDR3 coding DNA: TGTGCCAGCAGCCGTCGAGCGGGGGGGATCTACAATGAGCAGTTCTTC.

This chain joins TRBV7-2 and TRBJ1-5; no firm D call. The germline V gene has CDR1 SGHTA and CDR2 FQGNSA. The CDR3 consists of 13 residues. Trimming cost V 4 bases and J 5 bases, with 9 bases left between them. This CDR3 reads CASSSEPYQPQHF. The CDR3 nucleotides are TGTGCCAGCAGCTCGGAGCCCTATCAGCCCCAGCATTTT.